A selection of T cell receptor beta chains follows, all from one sample in a study of T cells in Graves' hyperthyroidism and ophthalmopathy. TCRdb reprocessed the multiplex PCR reads via MiXCR and lists one record per CDR3 protein. The sample has around 600,000 distinct CDR3 sequences, 14% seen once. Sample: blood. These receptors all stem from a woman aged 18-30 years with Graves' ophthalmopathy. Both conserved end residues are part of each CDR3. D genes are given only for firm matches. A row's size may be missing; if present it is once, few, many or a size class.

clone size | J gene | V gene | D gene | CDR3 protein | CDR3 DNA
many | TRBJ1-1 | TRBV20-1 | - | CSARDHGGRNTEAFF | TGCAGTGCTAGAGATCACGGGGGGCGGAACACTGAAGCTTTCTTT
many | TRBJ2-7 | TRBV28 | TRBD1 | CASSHTTGTGPYEQYF | TGTGCCAGCAGTCATACGACCGGGACAGGTCCGTACGAGCAGTACTTC
few | TRBJ1-4 | TRBV4-2 | TRBD1 | CASSQDWGQGNEKLFF | TGTGCCAGCAGCCAAGATTGGGGACAGGGGAATGAAAAACTGTTTTTT
many | TRBJ2-1 | TRBV7-9 | - | CASSSTTDNEQFF | TGTGCCAGCAGCTCAACTACAGACAATGAGCAGTTCTTC
many | TRBJ2-1 | TRBV20-1 | - | CSARDRRGYNEQFF | TGCAGTGCTAGAGATCGGCGTGGTTACAATGAGCAGTTCTTC
- | TRBJ2-5 | TRBV2 | TRBD2 | CASSYTSGRQTQYF | TGTGCCAGCAGTTACACTAGCGGGAGGCAGACCCAGTACTTC
many | TRBJ1-2 | TRBV5-6 | - | CASRQGVGQFNYGYTF | TGTGCCAGCAGACAAGGGGTCGGACAGTTTAACTATGGCTACACCTTC
many | TRBJ1-1 | TRBV12-3/TRBV12-4 | - | CASSLAAGSAEAFF | TGTGCCAGCAGTTTAGCTGCAGGTTCTGCTGAAGCTTTCTTT
many | TRBJ1-1 | TRBV7-2 | - | CASSPHEGGATEAFF | TGTGCCAGCAGCCCCCACGAGGGGGGGGCCACTGAAGCTTTCTTT
many | TRBJ1-1 | TRBV27 | - | CASSLSLLALGTEAFF | TGTGCCAGCAGTTTATCCCTACTCGCCTTGGGCACTGAAGCTTTCTTT
many | TRBJ1-2 | TRBV30 | - | CAWSHTAGGYTF | TGTGCCTGGAGTCACACAGCGGGAGGCTACACCTTC
many | TRBJ2-3 | TRBV2 | TRBD2 | CASNRRLAGSTDTQYF | TGTGCCAGCAATCGACGACTAGCGGGGAGCACAGATACGCAGTATTTT
- | TRBJ2-7 | TRBV7-7 | - | CATSSGSGSYEQYF | TGTGCTACCAGCTCGGGAAGCGGCAGCTACGAGCAGTATTTC
many | TRBJ1-1 | TRBV30 | - | CAWSVDWANTEAFF | TGTGCCTGGAGTGTAGATTGGGCGAACACTGAAGCTTTCTTT
- | TRBJ2-7 | TRBV14 | TRBD2 | CASSSRLAGEREQYF | TGTGCCAGCAGTTCCCGACTAGCGGGAGAACGTGAGCAGTACTTC
many | TRBJ1-1 | TRBV12-3/TRBV12-4 | TRBD1 | CASSLKRRTGPLGTEAFF | TGTGCCAGCAGTTTAAAACGGAGGACAGGCCCGCTTGGAACTGAAGCTTTCTTT
many | TRBJ2-7 | TRBV7-2 | TRBD2 | CASSQSRRLAGEVYEQYF | TGTGCCAGCAGTCAAAGTAGGAGGCTAGCGGGAGAGGTCTACGAGCAGTACTTC
few | TRBJ2-5 | TRBV4-1 | TRBD2 | CASSRLLALQETQYF | TGCGCCAGCAGCCGCCTACTAGCGTTACAAGAGACCCAGTACTTC
few | TRBJ1-4 | TRBV9 | TRBD1 | CASSADRGTNEKLFF | TGTGCCAGCAGCGCCGACAGGGGAACTAATGAAAAACTGTTTTTT
few | TRBJ2-2 | TRBV6-2/TRBV6-3 | - | CASSYWAGRELFF | TGTGCCAGCAGTTACTGGGCGGGAAGGGAGCTGTTTTTT
many | TRBJ2-1 | TRBV7-8 | - | CASMLGSSYNEQFF | TGTGCCAGCATGCTGGGGAGCTCCTACAATGAGCAGTTCTTC
few | TRBJ2-5 | TRBV9 | - | CASSAFPSETQYF | TGTGCCAGCAGCGCCTTCCCCTCAGAGACCCAGTACTTC
many | TRBJ2-7 | TRBV29-1 | - | CSVPTAGEQYF | TGCAGCGTCCCAACGGCGGGCGAGCAGTACTTC